This TCR beta chain was sequenced during a study of beta chain features in type 1 diabetes. The investigators reverse transcribed all of the isolated RNA, so they sequenced expressed TCRB transcripts. Assay used: immunoSEQ multiplex PCR; TCRdb lists only in-frame clones, some missing. The table has hundreds of thousands of clones, about 70% seen once. This CDR3 is built from 13 residues. Germline CDR1 reads GTSNPN; CDR2 reads SVGIG (reference sequence). V was cut by 4 bases and J by 0 bases, with 9 bases left in between. Averaging approximately 110 mL, one heparinised blood draw came from each individual donor.

Sequenced input: naive CD4+ T cells from blood. This TCR came from a man younger than 40 in good health. The V gene is TRBV30, the J gene TRBJ1-1; D gene uncertain. The CDR3 region has the DNA TGTGCCTGGACCACGAGGGTGAACACTGAAGCTTTCTTT. Its translation is CAWTTRVNTEAFF.